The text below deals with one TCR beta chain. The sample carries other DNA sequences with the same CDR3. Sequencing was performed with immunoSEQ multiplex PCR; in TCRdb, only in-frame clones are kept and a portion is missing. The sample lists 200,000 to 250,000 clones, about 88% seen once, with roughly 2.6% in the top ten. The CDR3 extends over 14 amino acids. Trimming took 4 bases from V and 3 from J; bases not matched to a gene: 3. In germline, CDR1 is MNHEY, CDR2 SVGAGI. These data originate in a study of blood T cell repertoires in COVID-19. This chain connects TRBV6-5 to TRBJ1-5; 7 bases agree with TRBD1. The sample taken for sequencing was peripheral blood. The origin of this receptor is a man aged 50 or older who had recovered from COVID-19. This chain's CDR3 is CASSLQGSNQPQHF. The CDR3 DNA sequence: TGTGCCAGCAGTTTACAGGGGTCCAATCAGCCCCAGCATTTT.